A single sample is the source of the 24 T cell receptor beta chains below, sequenced in a study of response to subunit inactivated influenza vaccine. TCRdb re-derived calls from the RT-PCR reads in MiXCR, one entry per CDR3 protein. Of approximately 570,000 distinct CDR3 sequences listed, 7.6% were seen once; the top ten hold approximately 13%. Sequenced here: PBMCs from blood, sampled around 25 months after vaccination. These receptors originate from a man between 50 and 75 years old who received an inactivated influenza vaccine.

This chain connects TRBV20-1 to TRBJ2-4; 11 bases are a match to TRBD2. The V and J ends lost 6 bases and 0 bases, in that order; junction bases with no gene match: 10. The CDR3 contains 17 residues. Germline assignment: CDR1 DFQATT and CDR2 SNEGSKA (reference sequence). This chain's CDR3 is CSARSSGRAGAKNIQYF. The CDR3 DNA is TGCAGTGCCAGAAGTAGCGGGAGGGCCGGAGCCAAAAACATTCAGTACTTC.

The sample holds a few counts of this clonotype. The J gene is TRBJ1-1, the V gene TRBV5-6, with no clear D. The length of the CDR3 is 14 residues. The germline V gene encodes CDR1 SGHDT and CDR2 YYEEEE. Trimming pared 3 bases from V and 3 bases from J, leaving 12 bases between. Here the CDR3 DNA reads TGTGCCAGCAGCTACTACCTTCAATACACTGAAGCTTTCTTT. It codes for CASSYYLQYTEAFF.

V usage is TRBV5-1 and J usage is TRBJ2-1; D might be TRBD2 (6 bases). There are 12 residues in the CDR3. CDR1 is SGHRS and CDR2 is YFSETQ in the germline V gene. The V end lost 7 bases, the J end lost 5 bases, and 10 bases lay between the germline ends. The DNA for the CDR3 is TGCGCCAGCGGGGAGCGGGACAATGAGCAGTTCTTC. Translated: CASGERDNEQFF.

This clonotype was found a few times. V is TRBV3-1 and J is TRBJ2-7; tentatively, D is TRBD2 (5 bases). The V end was cut by 4 bases, the J end by 1 base, with 17 bases between. Germline V gene sequence: CDR1 LGHDT, CDR2 YNNKEL (reference sequence). The CDR3 extends over 16 amino acids. The CDR3 here is CASSPGYGLGSYEQYF. The CDR3 coding sequence is TGTGCCAGCAGCCCCGGCTATGGACTTGGATCCTACGAGCAGTACTTC.

This clonotype has only a few counts. The rearrangement links TRBV4-3 to TRBJ2-5; 8 bases map to TRBD2. V shed 2 bases, J shed 1 base, and the junction held 3 bases outside the gene matches. Germline V gives CDR1 LGHNA, CDR2 YSLEER. This CDR3 is built from 15 residues. CDR3 sequence (DNA): TGCGCCAGCAGCCAACAACTAGCGGTCCAAGAGACCCAGTACTTC. Protein product: CASSQQLAVQETQYF.

The J gene is TRBJ2-5, the V gene TRBV4-3; D not resolved. Germline-derived CDR1 and CDR2 are LGHNA and YSLEER. CDR3 length equals 14 residues. V was cut by 0 bases and J by 4 bases, with 9 bases left in between. In DNA form, the CDR3 reads TGCGCCAGCAGCCAAGATCAAATGGCAGAGACCCAGTACTTC. Translation: CASSQDQMAETQYF.

This clonotype occurred a few times. The chain employs TRBV5-1 and TRBJ2-1; 7 bases align to TRBD1. Germline CDR1 is SGHRS and CDR2 is YFSETQ. The CDR3 extends over 14 amino acids. V trimming: 1 base; J trimming: 2 bases; junction bases outside the gene matches: 0. The CDR3 reads CASSLQGAYNEQFF. CDR3 bases: TGCGCCAGCAGCTTGCAGGGGGCCTACAATGAGCAGTTCTTC.

The chain joins TRBV5-1 to TRBJ1-2; 9 bases match TRBD1. The CDR3 covers 16 residues. After removal of 3 bases from V and 5 bases from J, the junction contained 11 bases not matched to a gene. Germline CDR1 and CDR2: SGHRS and YFSETQ. This chain's CDR3 is CASSWGQGSKLYGYTF. The CDR3 coding sequence is TGCGCCAGCAGCTGGGGACAGGGCAGTAAGTTGTATGGCTACACCTTC.

This clonotype came up many times. The chain uses TRBV20-1 and TRBJ2-1; TRBD2 agrees at 16 bases. Germline trimming cut 4 bases from V and 8 bases from J; bases unmatched to any gene: 2. This CDR3 has 14 amino acids. The germline CDR1 and CDR2 sequences are DFQATT and SNEGSKA (reference sequence). The CDR3 loop reads CSATGTSGRDEQFF. The CDR3 region has the DNA TGCAGTGCTACCGGGACTAGCGGGAGGGATGAGCAGTTCTTC.

This clonotype has just a few counts. This sequence joins TRBV4-3 and TRBJ2-5; D is tentatively TRBD1 or TRBD2 (6 bases each). Germline CDR1 LGHNA, CDR2 YSLEER. Trimming left V 0 bases short and J 0 bases short, with 8 bases between. The CDR3 covers 15 residues. This CDR3 reads CASSQEGGYQETQYF. The CDR3, as DNA: TGCGCCAGCAGCCAAGAAGGGGGGTACCAAGAGACCCAGTACTTC.

The CDR3 DNA reads as TGTGCCAGCAGTTTTCGAGGGCAGGGGAAGACCGAGCAGTACTTC. It translates to CASSFRGQGKTEQYF. V is TRBV12-3 or TRBV12-4 and J is TRBJ2-7; D may be TRBD1 (6 bases). This CDR3 region has 15 residues. The ends were cut back, 3 bases at V and 6 bases at J, with 18 bases in the middle.

Ten or more counts support this clonotype. V and J are TRBV11-2 and TRBJ1-1, with D perhaps matching TRBD1 (5 bases). This CDR3 has 13 amino acids. Germline V gene sequence: CDR1 SGHAT, CDR2 FQNNGV. V lost 5 bases and J lost 4, with 11 bases in between. CDR3 region: CASSPQGPTEAFF. CDR3 coding DNA: TGTGCCAGCAGCCCTCAGGGTCCCACTGAAGCTTTCTTT.

This clonotype appeared a few times. The rearrangement uses TRBV14 and TRBJ2-1; no clear D. V was shortened by 3 bases and J by 4 bases, with 19 bases between the two germline ends. The CDR3 is made up of 17 amino acids. Germline V lookup: CDR1 SGHDN, CDR2 FVKESK. CDR3 in DNA: TGTGCCAGCAGCCAGTTTACTCACTCGGTCGGTTACAATGAGCAGTTCTTC. Encoded protein: CASSQFTHSVGYNEQFF.

This clonotype was counted only a few times. This chain joins TRBV14 and TRBJ2-1; D not resolved. The CDR3 totals 14 residues. Trimming pared 3 bases from V and 0 bases from J, leaving 6 bases between. CDR1 and CDR2 from the germline V gene are SGHDN and FVKESK. The CDR3 nucleotides are TGTGCCAGCAGCCATGCGTCCTCCTACAATGAGCAGTTCTTC. Its translation: CASSHASSYNEQFF. The complete variable domain, with remaining parts taken from reference TRBV14 and TRBJ2-1, reads EAGVTQFPSHSVIEKGQTVTLRCDPISGHDNLYWYRRVMGKEIKFLLHFVKESKQDESGMPNNRFLAERTGGTYSTLKVQPAELEDSGVYFCASSHASSYNEQFFGPGTRLTVL.

At least ten counts were recorded for this clonotype. CDR3 DNA sequence: TGCAGTGCTAGTCGGGTGGATCAGCCCCAGCATTTT. Translated, it gives CSASRVDQPQHF. The V call is TRBV20-1, the J call TRBJ1-5, with D unresolved. The germline V gene encodes CDR1 DFQATT and CDR2 SNEGSKA (reference sequence). This CDR3 region has 12 residues. The germline V and J ends were trimmed by 3 bases and 5 bases, with 8 bases remaining between them.

Many counts were recorded for this clonotype. This rearrangement joins TRBV4-1 to TRBJ1-5, with D possibly TRBD1 on 6 matching bases. CDR1 and CDR2 from the germline V gene are MGHRA and YSYEKL. V shed 5 bases and J shed 0 bases, with 11 bases lying between them. The CDR3 has 15 residues. CDR3: CASSTRQDSNQPQHF. The CDR3 bases are TGCGCCAGCAGCACCCGACAGGATAGCAATCAGCCCCAGCATTTT.

With regard to this clonotype: The junction departs from germline at one end; a sequencing error may be responsible. The chain joins TRBV20-1 to TRBJ2-2; TRBD1 or TRBD2 may be the D gene (5 bases each). The CDR3 is made up of 14 amino acids. Germline CDR1 and CDR2: DFQATT and SNEGSKA (reference sequence). The CDR3 spells CSAISGTNTGELFF. For the CDR3, the DNA is TGCAGTGCTATATCCGGGACGAATACCGGGGAGCTGTTTTTT.

This chain joins TRBV6-2 or TRBV6-3 and TRBJ2-3; the match to TRBD1 covers 8 bases. The CDR3 extends over 12 amino acids. Trimming removed 2 bases from V and 8 bases from J; junction bases left unmatched: 0. Germline-derived CDR1 and CDR2 are MNHEY and SVGEGT. The DNA for the CDR3 is TGTGCCAGCAGTTACACAGGGGGTACGCAGTATTTT. It encodes CASSYTGGTQYF.

The chain recombines TRBV6-5 with TRBJ2-7; 7 bases agree with TRBD1. CDR1 is MNHEY, CDR2 SVGAGI, per germline. CDR3 size: 15 residues. The V segment lost 3 bases and the J segment 3 bases; nucleotides outside the gene matches: 8. This CDR3 reads CASSYFRTGGYEQYF. The CDR3 DNA reads TGTGCCAGCAGTTATTTTCGGACAGGAGGCTACGAGCAGTACTTC.

This clonotype has a handful of counts. The CDR3 DNA reads TGCAGTGCTAGGCCTACGGTCGGTGATCTCTACGAGCAGTACTTC. Translation gives CSARPTVGDLYEQYF. The chain recombines TRBV20-1 with TRBJ2-7; no clear D. CDR1 is DFQATT and CDR2 is SNEGSKA in the germline V gene (reference sequence). The CDR3 is made up of 15 amino acids. V was trimmed by 3 bases and J by 3 bases, leaving 18 bases between them.

This clonotype was detected ten times or more. The rearrangement links TRBV4-2 to TRBJ2-7; 11 bases fit TRBD2. V was clipped by 5 bases and J by 4 bases; unmatched bases: 7. The germline V gene encodes CDR1 LGHNA and CDR2 YNFKEQ. The CDR3 extends over 15 amino acids. CDR3 sequence (DNA): TGTGCCAGCAGCTCTACCGGGACTAGCGGATACGAGCAGTACTTC. It encodes CASSSTGTSGYEQYF.

This clonotype was detected a few times. The rearrangement links TRBV20-1 to TRBJ1-5; the D is unclear. Germline values: CDR1 DFQATT, CDR2 SNEGSKA (reference sequence). The CDR3 runs to 15 residues. The CDR3 sequence is CTGRQVTGSNQPQHF. In nucleotides, the CDR3 is TGCACCGGGAGGCAGGTTACGGGTAGCAATCAGCCCCAGCATTTT.

There are many counts of this clonotype. The genes are TRBV7-6 and TRBJ1-5; D call uncertain. The V end was cut by 3 bases, the J end by 4 bases, with 10 bases between. The CDR3 runs to 14 residues. The germline gives CDR1 SGHVS, CDR2 FNYEAQ. The CDR3 is CASSFGGRNQPQHF. CDR3 bases: TGTGCCAGCAGCTTTGGAGGGAGGAATCAGCCCCAGCATTTT.

The chain has TRBV9 and TRBJ1-6, with no clear D. CDR3 length: 13 amino acids. Germline values: CDR1 SGDLS, CDR2 YYNGEE. V lost 0 bases and J lost 10, with 8 bases in between. CDR3 sequence (DNA): TGTGCCAGCAGCGTAGAGGTAGGGTCACCCCTCCACTTT. This translates into CASSVEVGSPLHF.